Below, 5 T cell receptor beta chains from the same sample are listed, as sequenced in a study of cytomegalovirus exposure and HLA in healthy donors. The PCR employed 60 Vbeta primers together with 13 Jbeta primers. Assay: immunoSEQ multiplex PCR; the TCRdb copy retains only in-frame clones and omits some. The data hold over 120,000 clones, with 75% to 80% observed a single time. Sequences were obtained from PBMCs. The receptors shown here come from a woman aged 18-30 years in good health and CMV-seropositive.

The gene calls are TRBV11-2 and TRBJ2-7; 9 bases are shared with TRBD1. This CDR3 is 15 amino acids long. Germline loops: CDR1 SGHAT, CDR2 FQNNGV. Losses at the gene ends were 5 bases for V and 3 bases for J; bases not matched to a gene: 8. As DNA, the CDR3 is TGTGCCAGCAGCCACGAACAGGGGGCTGTCTACGAGCAGTACTTC. It specifies CASSHEQGAVYEQYF.

The gene calls are TRBV7-9 and TRBJ2-7; 7 bases fit TRBD2. Trimming cost V 3 bases and J 2 bases; bases outside gene matches: 4. Germline V gene data show CDR1 as SEHNR and CDR2 as FQNEAQ (reference sequence). The CDR3 sequence is 14 residues long. The CDR3 DNA follows: TGTGCCAGCAGCTTGGGGGGGGAAACCTACGAGCAGTACTTC. Its translation: CASSLGGETYEQYF.

The chain employs TRBV5-1 and TRBJ1-1; no clear D. Germline V lookup: CDR1 SGHRS, CDR2 YFSETQ. V gave up 0 bases and J gave up 0 bases, with 18 bases separating them. The CDR3 runs to 18 residues. The CDR3 DNA reads as TGCGCCAGCAGCTTGGCGCTTCTCGGGAGGGCAATGAACACTGAAGCTTTCTTT. Translated, it gives CASSLALLGRAMNTEAFF.

This clone was counted a few times. The chain recombines TRBV19 with TRBJ2-5; no clear D. Germline CDR1 and CDR2: LNHDA and SQIVND (reference sequence). CDR3 length: 14 residues. The germline V and J ends were trimmed by 3 bases and 4 bases, with 12 bases remaining between them. CDR3 in DNA: TGTGCCAGTAGTATGAGGCTAGATTTAGAGACCCAGTACTTC. Translating it yields CASSMRLDLETQYF.

This clone was seen only once. CDR3 sequence (DNA): TGTGCCAGCACCCCCGGTGTCATTGGGGCGAAAACCTTC. Amino acids: CASTPGVIGAKTF. The genes are TRBV6-5 and TRBJ1-2; perhaps TRBD1 as D (5 bases). V lost 7 bases to trimming and J lost 14 bases, with 23 bases between them. Germline-derived CDR1 and CDR2 are MNHEY and SVGAGI. The CDR3 has 13 amino acids.